This TCR beta chain comes out of a study of blood T cell repertoires in COVID-19. Turning to the study itself: Donors in the United States, Italy and Spain gave samples during acute or convalescent COVID-19.

The protocol was immunoSEQ multiplex PCR, while the TCRdb copy is restricted to in-frame clones and leaves out a portion. The top ten clones hold approximately 40% of a sample with approximately 150,000 clones, 75% to 90% of them seen once. What was sequenced was peripheral blood. The sequence was obtained from a middle-aged man who had recovered from COVID-19.

The CDR3 bases are TGCAGTGCTAGTACCCCGGGACTAGTTGAAGACGAGCAGTACTTC. As protein: CSASTPGLVEDEQYF. J is TRBJ2-7 and V is TRBV20-1; 8 positions match TRBD2. Germline V lookup: CDR1 DFQATT, CDR2 SNEGSKA (reference sequence). J gave up 5 bases and V 3 bases, and 12 bases lay outside the gene matches. The CDR3 extends over 15 amino acids.